This T cell receptor beta chain was documented in a study of cytomegalovirus exposure and HLA in healthy donors (dated by TCRdb to about 2017). Describing the broader study: An earlier analysis of approximately 550 of the donors reported 250 to 350 Gb of sequence data and more than 90 million unique TCR beta sequences from some 180 million T cells. An early release that covered about 600 HLA-typed donors contained approximately 300 gigabases of sequencing data and tens of millions of unique TCR sequences. Of the roughly 390 genotyped donors, about 84% fell in the genetic ancestry cluster associated with self-reported Caucasian donors. The study aimed to test whether signatures of past pathogen exposure could be identified by cataloging public T cell receptors. The T cell repertoires of under 700 subjects were profiled by immunosequencing and related to cytomegalovirus serostatus. Besides the first cohort of about 730 subjects, a separate validation cohort made up of over 100 different subjects was used. To predict cytomegalovirus infection status, the study combined high-throughput TCR immunosequencing, statistical association of individual TCRs with disease status, and machine learning. A later analysis re-examined previously published TCR beta repertoires from more than 550 donors and added high-resolution HLA genotyping to investigate patterns of TCR occurrence. Rather than drawing on any new phenotypic data, the later analysis identified candidate immune exposures from TCR beta sequences and the way those sequences occurred across donors. An earlier analysis of several hundred of the donors applied high-throughput TCR beta sequencing to assess whether each TCR beta V gene segment acted as functional or pseudogenic. Donor age, sex, ethnicity and CMV serostatus were collected together with the repertoire data. In a later genetic analysis, genome-wide SNP genotypes for about 65% of the 666 donors were used, and that subset was treated as a discovery cohort. All discovery cohort repertoires had been generated on a single sequencing platform. Both class I and class II loci were covered by HLA typing, at four-digit resolution. Typing coverage differed by locus: A, B, C, DRB1 and DQB1 were typed in roughly 620-630 donors, DQA1 in 522, DPA1 in 606, and DPB1 in 450 to 480. A few DR-DQ haplotypes were treated as single units for association and clustering because of strong linkage in the cohort. On average, around 240,000 unique TCR beta nucleotide sequences were sequenced per donor among about 400 genotyped donors of the cohort, with roughly 18% of those sequences being non-productive. The research as a whole found: In a later genetic analysis, fewer N-insertions in productive TCRs were reported among donors in an Asian-associated ancestry cluster than the approximately 710-donor mean. Presence/absence analyses assumed roughly uniform sequencing depth across donors, an assumption that may not hold. In a later analysis, the rate of TCR association differed among HLA loci, with DRB1 alleles having the most associated TCRs and HLA-C alleles having the fewest. HLA typing was unavailable for some donors at each locus, so association tests used only the typed subset. A later analysis reported that several top co-occurrence clusters appeared linked to parvovirus B19, influenza, CMV and Epstein-Barr virus. V-gene and J-gene trimming of TCR beta chains was associated with a missense DCLRE1C variant in a later genetic analysis, and the association was replicated in an independent cohort. In an earlier analysis of over 550 of the donors, most TCR beta V segments were observed in productive rearrangements about 90% or about 30% of the time, broadly matching IMGT annotations. While some public TCRs were present in many individuals, most TCR sequences turned up only very rarely across donors. When HLA alleles, especially DR and DQ, strongly co-occurred, TCR associations were difficult to assign to individual alleles. The only immune exposure information available for the cohort was CMV serostatus. A group of highly shared sequence variants was considered likely to be a technical artifact of the sequencing pipeline. A further reported finding was that TCR beta sequences accurately predicted the HLA-A and HLA-B alleles for most subjects in the first cohort. The classifier was reported to diagnose cytomegalovirus status with high specificity and sensitivity in both the original cohort and the validation cohort. According to a later analysis, most CMV-associated TCR beta chains appeared to be HLA-restricted, and the HLA associations seemed to be driven largely by CMV exposure. A later analysis found that HLA-associated TCR beta chains were more clonally expanded and had lower generation probabilities than equally common non-associated chains. In the study, some 160 TCR beta chains were listed as associated with cytomegalovirus. A few of the identified cytomegalovirus-associated TCR beta chains were confirmed in vitro to be specific for cytomegalovirus antigens. Because counts were too low, about 18 rarely observed V segments, including chromosome 9 orphons, were excluded from the earlier analysis of 587 of the donors. In this cohort, only TCR beta chains were sequenced, and detectable features were limited by the absence of alpha or paired-chain data. Linkage disequilibrium might explain the correlated functional status among segregating V segments, but an unknown experimental factor could not be ruled out. At a false discovery rate of 0.05, a later analysis linked around 17,000 TCR beta sequences to specific HLA alleles. Because the 87-base-pair reads could not distinguish some IMGT-functional V segments, including TRBV6-2 and TRBV6-3, those segments were excluded. It was suggested by the authors that the approach could potentially be generalized to other disease states and immunological phenotypes.

Comment on this clone: No cognate antigen has been identified for it. Within one base of it there is no much larger clone, and no base qualities were kept.

The CDR3, from cysteine to phenylalanine, totals 11 residues. CDR3 DNA is the only sequence kept; it has 33 bases, read in frame from the first base. V is cut by 7 bases and J by 5 bases, and the space between the germline ends is 8 bases. Based on the germline V gene, the CDR1 and CDR2 sequences are MGHDK and SYGVNS. The library was made by the immunoSEQ multiplex PCR assay. The multiplex PCR relied on a mix of 60 forward primers for TCR Vbeta segments and 13 reverse primers for TCR Jbeta segments. The CDR3 region of rearranged TCR beta genes was amplified from genomic DNA with a multiplex PCR assay. On the Illumina HiSeq System, the amplified TCR beta libraries were sequenced as 87-base-pair reads. On the study's bioinformatics: In a later analysis, tens of millions of unique TCR beta chains were counted across the approximately 640 repertoires, and around 10 million of these chains were shared by at least two donors. Raw reads were error-corrected and collapsed into unique sequences with a nearest-neighbor algorithm that merged closely related sequences to remove PCR and sequencing errors. CDR3 sequences were aligned to IMGT reference sequences to assign V, D and J gene segments. For a sequence to be retained, a match of at least six nucleotides was required to both a V gene segment and a J gene segment. A rearrangement counted as productive if the CDR3 had no stop codons and remained in frame with V and J, and every other rearrangement counted as non-productive. Following IMGT convention, CDR3 was defined as the stretch from the second conserved V-encoded cysteine to the conserved J-encoded phenylalanine. In an earlier analysis of some 550 of the donors, sequences lacking an unambiguous match to a single V gene segment were excluded. In an earlier analysis of about 590 of the donors, a V segment was called functional when productive rearrangements were above 56.7%, and segregating when the standard deviation between donors exceeded 5%. To diagnose cytomegalovirus status from the catalog of TCR beta chain sequences, a statistical classification framework was built. In a later analysis, V and J genes were assigned by comparing TCR nucleotide sequences against IMGT/GENE-DB human TR gene sequences. A later analysis assigned CDR3 sequences and most-parsimonious VDJ recombination scenarios with the TCRdist pipeline. In a later analysis, each TCR beta chain was defined by its CDR3 amino acid sequence together with its V-gene family, and reads without a unique V-gene family were excluded. A later analysis removed roughly 590 highly shared, low-generation-probability nucleotide sequences to deal with suspected cross-contamination and a sequencing artifact. A later analysis calculated a clonal expansion index for each public chain from normalized within-repertoire ranks of inferred template counts. Generation probabilities in a later analysis came from a VDJ recombination model fitted to out-of-frame rearrangements, and those results were checked against IGoR. Hypergeometric tests were used in a later analysis to score TCR-TCR, TCR-HLA and TCR-CMV co-occurrence, with a repertoire-size bias correction applied to the TCR pairs. A later analysis estimated false discovery rates by permuting HLA or CMV assignments 20 times. In a later analysis, co-occurring TCRs were grouped using DBSCAN, with TCRdist sequence similarity added in when clustering inside HLA-allele-positive subsets. For co-occurrence clustering, repertoires with fewer than 30,000 or more than 120,000 public chains were excluded, along with five repertoires with anomalous nucleotide sharing. Entries here come from immuneACCESS through TCRdb and include only in-frame sequences with V and J called. Some clones fail to appear in such tables; in the studies checked, an unresolved V gene covers under half of the shortfall, and the cause of the remainder is unknown. D and trimming were read from the DNA, whereas the V and J calls and clone size are those reported in that table. The sample includes about 64,000 clones, with 60% to 80% observed a single time. In total, the top ten clones hold roughly 5% of the sample.

In total, 600 or so healthy bone marrow donors made up the cohort. Cohort members were all nominally healthy when sampled, although unrecorded immune exposures were likely present. The donor was CMV seropositive and was included in the group of 250 to 350 seropositive cohort members. A peripheral blood sample was collected from each donor, and TCR beta sequencing was performed on peripheral blood mononuclear cells. Genomic DNA was extracted from the blood cell samples with the Qiagen DNeasy Blood Extraction Kit. Sample: PBMCs. The chain is encoded by TRBV25-1 joined to TRBJ1-2, and the D gene may be TRBD1, 5 bases matching. The clonotype originates from a male donor in good health and CMV-seropositive. Read as DNA, the sequence is TGTGCCAGCATGGAGGGGTATGGCTACACCTTC. Translation gives CASMEGYGYTF.